The TCR beta chain under discussion was sequenced for a study of blood T cell repertoires in COVID-19. Study-level background: Acute and convalescent COVID-19 samples came from the United States, Italy and Spain.

CDR1 and CDR2 from the germline V gene are MNHNS and SASEGT. The CDR3 loop spans 18 amino acids. V dropped 0 bases and J dropped 2; count of bases not matched to a gene: 10. Method: immunoSEQ multiplex PCR; TCRdb's copy keeps in-frame clones and lacks some. There are 120,000 or so clones in the sample; approximately 87% occur only once, and 3.6% lies in the top ten. The receptor's source is a woman in her sixties or seventies with acute or convalescent COVID-19. Sequenced: peripheral blood. The chain has TRBV6-1 and TRBJ2-7; TRBD1 matches at 10 bases. CDR3 residues: CASSEAGQGVAYPYEQYF. CDR3 bases: TGTGCCAGCAGTGAAGCAGGACAGGGGGTAGCCTATCCCTACGAGCAGTACTTC.